This T cell receptor (beta chain) was profiled in a study of T cells expressing NK-cell markers. TCRdb derives one entry per CDR3 protein from the 5' RACE reads, leaving out DNA. Seen in this sample are 150,000 or so distinct CDR3 sequences; the ten most common clones hold over 35%. The source of this sequence is a woman aged 45 to 65 in good health. Sequencing was carried out using blood T cells: a sorted CD56 or NKG2C T cell subset, CD4+ or CD8+ T cells, or bulk PBMC T cells (not recorded which).

The CDR3 protein is CSGLFRGLGGELFF. The chain is built from TRBV29-1 and TRBJ2-2; TCRdb outputs TRBD1, but without DNA this stays unchecked. Germline V gene sequence: CDR1 SQVTM, CDR2 ANQGSEA. This CDR3 region has 14 residues.